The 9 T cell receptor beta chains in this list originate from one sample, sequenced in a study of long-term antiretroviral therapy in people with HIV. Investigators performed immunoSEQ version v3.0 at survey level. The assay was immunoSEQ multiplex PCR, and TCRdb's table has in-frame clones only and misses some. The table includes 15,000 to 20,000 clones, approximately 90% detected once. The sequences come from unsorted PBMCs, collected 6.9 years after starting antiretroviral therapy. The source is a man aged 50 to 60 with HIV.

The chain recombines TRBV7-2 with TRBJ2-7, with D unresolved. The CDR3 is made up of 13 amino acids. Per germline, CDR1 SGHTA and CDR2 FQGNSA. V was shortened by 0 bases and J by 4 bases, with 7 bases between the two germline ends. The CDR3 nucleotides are TGTGCCAGCAGCTTAGCGCCGAGATACGAGCAGTACTTC. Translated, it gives CASSLAPRYEQYF.

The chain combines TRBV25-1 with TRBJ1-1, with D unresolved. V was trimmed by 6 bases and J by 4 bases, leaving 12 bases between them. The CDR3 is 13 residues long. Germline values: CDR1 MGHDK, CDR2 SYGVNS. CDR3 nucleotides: TGTGCCAGCAGGGTACAAGGGCGCACTGAAGCTTTCTTT. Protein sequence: CASRVQGRTEAFF.

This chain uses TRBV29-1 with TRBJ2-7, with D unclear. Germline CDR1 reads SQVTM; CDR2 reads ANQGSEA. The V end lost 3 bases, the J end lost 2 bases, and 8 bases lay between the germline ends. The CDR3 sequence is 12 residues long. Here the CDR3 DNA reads TGCAGCGTTGAGGGCAGAGCCTACGAGCAGTACTTC. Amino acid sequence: CSVEGRAYEQYF.

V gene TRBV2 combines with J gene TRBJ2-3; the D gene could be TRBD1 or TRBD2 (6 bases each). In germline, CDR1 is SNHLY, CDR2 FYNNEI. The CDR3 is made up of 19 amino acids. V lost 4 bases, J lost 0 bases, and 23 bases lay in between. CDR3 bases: TGTGCCAGCAGTGTACAGGGTATTAGGACTACTTCTAGCACAGATACGCAGTATTTT. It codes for CASSVQGIRTTSSTDTQYF.

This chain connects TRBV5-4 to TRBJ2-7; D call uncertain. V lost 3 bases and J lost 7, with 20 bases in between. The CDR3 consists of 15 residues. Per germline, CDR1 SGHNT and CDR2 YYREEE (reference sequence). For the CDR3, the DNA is TGTGCCAGCAGCTGGGGTGTTGCCAATCTGGGTGAGCAGTACTTC. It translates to CASSWGVANLGEQYF. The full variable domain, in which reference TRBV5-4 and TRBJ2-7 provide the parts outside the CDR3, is ETGVTQSPTHLIKTRGQQVTLRCSSQSGHNTVSWYQQALGQGPQFIFQYYREEENGRGNFPPRFSGLQFPNYSSELNVNALELDDSALYLCASSWGVANLGEQYFGPGTRLTVT.

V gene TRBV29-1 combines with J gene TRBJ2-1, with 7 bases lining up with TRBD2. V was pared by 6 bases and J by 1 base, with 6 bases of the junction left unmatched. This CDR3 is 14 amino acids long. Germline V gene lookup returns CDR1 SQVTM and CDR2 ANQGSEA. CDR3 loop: CSVGSSGSYNEQFF. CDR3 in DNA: TGCAGCGTGGGGTCTAGCGGTTCCTACAATGAGCAGTTCTTC.

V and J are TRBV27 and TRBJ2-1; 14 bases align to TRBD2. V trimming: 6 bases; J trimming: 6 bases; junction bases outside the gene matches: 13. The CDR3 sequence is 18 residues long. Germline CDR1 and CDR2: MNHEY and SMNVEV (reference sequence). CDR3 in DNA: TGTGCCAGCAGACTAAGGCCGGGACTAGCGGGAGCCCGCAATGAGCAGTTCTTC. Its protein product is CASRLRPGLAGARNEQFF.

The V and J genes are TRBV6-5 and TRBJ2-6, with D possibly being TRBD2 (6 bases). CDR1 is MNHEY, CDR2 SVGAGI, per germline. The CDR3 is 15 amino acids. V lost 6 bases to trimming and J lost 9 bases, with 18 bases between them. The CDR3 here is CASSHTWGEDNVLTF. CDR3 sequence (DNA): TGTGCCAGCAGCCATACCTGGGGGGAGGACAACGTCCTGACTTTC.

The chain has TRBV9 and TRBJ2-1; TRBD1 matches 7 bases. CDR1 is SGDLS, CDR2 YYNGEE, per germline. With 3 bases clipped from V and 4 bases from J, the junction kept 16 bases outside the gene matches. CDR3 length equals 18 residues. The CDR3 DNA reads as TGTGCCAGCAGCGCCCACCGAGGGGGCGGCAAATCGTACAATGAGCAGTTCTTC. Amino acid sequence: CASSAHRGGGKSYNEQFF.